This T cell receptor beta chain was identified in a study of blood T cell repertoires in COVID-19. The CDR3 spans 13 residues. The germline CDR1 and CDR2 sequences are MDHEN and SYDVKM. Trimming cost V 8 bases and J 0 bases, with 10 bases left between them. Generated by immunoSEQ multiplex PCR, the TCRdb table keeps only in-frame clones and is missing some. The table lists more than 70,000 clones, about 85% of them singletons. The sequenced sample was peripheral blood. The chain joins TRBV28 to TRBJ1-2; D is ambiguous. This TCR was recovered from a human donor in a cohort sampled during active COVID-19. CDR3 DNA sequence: TGTGCCAGCCGAGATGGAGCTAACTATGGCTACACCTTC. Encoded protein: CASRDGANYGYTF.